This passage covers 31 T cell receptor beta chains from one sample sequenced in a study of T cells in Graves' hyperthyroidism and ophthalmopathy. Amplified TCR beta CDR3 regions came from RNA transcripts. With the HTBI primer set, the TCR CDR3 went through a first round of RT-PCR. TCRdb analysed the multiplex PCR reads with MiXCR anew, one entry per CDR3 protein. Counted here are under 800,000 distinct CDR3 sequences, less than 15% occurring once; the ten biggest clones make up 10%. Sequences were obtained from blood. Every receptor here comes from a woman aged 18 to 35 with Graves' hyperthyroidism.

This clonotype was counted only a few times. CDR3 nucleotide sequence: TGTGCCAGCAGATGGACTAGCGGGAACGAGCAGTACTTC. It codes for CASRWTSGNEQYF. V and J are TRBV12-3 or TRBV12-4 and TRBJ2-7; 12 bases align to TRBD2. The length of the CDR3 is 13 residues. V lost 6 bases, J lost 5 bases, and 2 bases stayed unmatched.

This clonotype came up many times. The genes are TRBV6-1 and TRBJ2-1, with a tentative D call TRBD2 (6 bases). The germline V gene encodes CDR1 MNHNS and CDR2 SASEGT. Trimming removed 4 bases at V and 6 bases at J, with 13 bases between. The CDR3 is made up of 14 amino acids. CDR3 in DNA: TGTGCCAGCAGTGTACAGCGGGTCGGCAATGAGCAGTTCTTC. The encoded protein is CASSVQRVGNEQFF.

In this sample, this clonotype turned up many times. CDR3 DNA: TGTGCCAGCAGTTTATCGACTAGCGGGAGGAACTACAATGAGCAGTTCTTC. Its protein is CASSLSTSGRNYNEQFF. V usage is TRBV27 and J usage is TRBJ2-1; 13 positions match TRBD2. The length of the CDR3 is 17 residues. V trimming: 0 bases; J trimming: 3 bases; junction bases outside the gene matches: 2. Germline V CDR1 and CDR2: MNHEY, SMNVEV (reference sequence).

This clonotype appeared many times. V is TRBV28 and J is TRBJ2-3; unclear D gene. Germline V gene data show CDR1 as MDHEN and CDR2 as SYDVKM. Deletions cut 3 bases from V and 2 bases from J, with 15 bases between. CDR3 length: 16 amino acids. Here the CDR3 reads CASSFPPSSSTDTQYF. DNA for the CDR3: TGTGCCAGCAGTTTCCCCCCGTCTTCTTCCACAGATACGCAGTATTTT.

This chain uses TRBV6-1 with TRBJ2-1; D is possibly TRBD1 or TRBD2 (5 bases each). The V end lost 7 bases, the J end lost 6 bases, and 22 bases lay between the germline ends. The CDR3 runs 16 residues. Germline V CDR1 and CDR2: MNHNS, SASEGT. CDR3 amino acids: CASTKRTLQGANEQFF. Written as DNA, the CDR3 is TGTGCCAGCACTAAACGGACTCTGCAGGGAGCCAATGAGCAGTTCTTC.

This clonotype turned up a few times. The chain couples TRBV27 to TRBJ2-7; D unresolved. Deletions cut 8 bases from V and 2 bases from J, with 13 bases between. Germline-derived CDR1 and CDR2 are MNHEY and SMNVEV (reference sequence). This CDR3 comprises 13 residues. CDR3 bases: TGTGCCAGCCGCCATAGACCTCCCTACGAGCAGTACTTC. This sequence encodes CASRHRPPYEQYF.

The chain is built from TRBV2 and TRBJ2-2, with D perhaps matching TRBD1 or TRBD2 (5 bases each). Germline V CDR1 and CDR2: SNHLY, FYNNEI. Trimming took off 6 bases at V and 6 bases at J, with 8 bases between the two ends. The CDR3 is 12 amino acids. CDR3 loop: CASRWGSGELFF. CDR3 bases: TGTGCCAGCAGGTGGGGGTCCGGGGAGCTGTTTTTT.

At least ten counts were recorded for this clonotype. The CDR3 DNA sequence: TGTGCCAGCAGGGCACGACAGGGGGCGAGGACCACTGAAGCTTTCTTT. Translated, it gives CASRARQGARTTEAFF. The rearrangement links TRBV6-2 or TRBV6-3 to TRBJ1-1; TRBD1 aligns across 10 bases. This CDR3 is built from 16 residues. With 6 bases clipped from V and 4 bases from J, the junction kept 11 bases outside the gene matches. Per the germline V gene, CDR1 is MNHEY and CDR2 is SVGEGT.

This clonotype was seen more than once but under ten times. J is TRBJ2-5 and V is TRBV6-5; D is uncertain. The length of the CDR3 is 14 residues. Trimming took off 2 bases at V and 1 base at J, with 8 bases between the two ends. Germline CDR1 is MNHEY and CDR2 is SVGAGI. The CDR3 is CASSYTRSQETQYF. The CDR3 nucleotides are TGTGCCAGCAGTTACACCAGGAGCCAAGAGACCCAGTACTTC.

V gene TRBV20-1 combines with J gene TRBJ2-2, with TRBD1 identical over 7 bases. The J call may not be correct, given that the DNA end is closer to TRBJ1-1. Germline-derived CDR1 and CDR2 are DFQATT and SNEGSKA (reference sequence). The CDR3 has 13 residues. CDR3 amino acids: CSASEGQLRGAFF. Written as DNA, the CDR3 is TGCAGTGCTAGTGAGGGACAGTTACGGGGAGCTTTCTTT.

This clonotype was observed a handful of times. This chain uses TRBV4-1 with TRBJ2-7; 12 bases are shared with TRBD1. The length of the CDR3 is 16 residues. With V trimmed by 1 base and J by 0 bases, 1 base remained unmatched. CDR1 MGHRA and CDR2 YSYEKL come from the germline V gene. CDR3 loop: CASSQGDRGPSYEQYF. The DNA of the CDR3 is TGCGCCAGCAGCCAAGGGGACAGGGGGCCCTCCTACGAGCAGTACTTC.

This clonotype was seen at least ten times. J is TRBJ2-5 and V is TRBV12-3 or TRBV12-4; unclear D gene. V dropped 6 bases and J dropped 5 bases, with 31 bases sitting between them. The CDR3 has 19 amino acids. The CDR3 bases are TGTGCCAGCAGGGCCAACCTCGGAGTTTATCCAACTCAGATCGAGACCCAGTACTTC. Its translation is CASRANLGVYPTQIETQYF.

This chain joins TRBV3-1 and TRBJ1-5, with a weak D call TRBD1 (5 bases). Germline CDR1 LGHDT, CDR2 YNNKEL (reference sequence). CDR3 size: 15 residues. V was clipped by 0 bases and J by 4 bases, with 10 bases between them. The CDR3 region is CASSQDGGLNQPQHF. The CDR3 nucleotides are TGTGCCAGCAGCCAAGACGGGGGTTTAAATCAGCCCCAGCATTTT.

This clonotype was observed once. This chain uses TRBV2 with TRBJ2-6; D perhaps matches TRBD1 (5 bases). CDR1 SNHLY and CDR2 FYNNEI come from the germline V gene. This CDR3 region has 16 residues. Trimming removed 5 bases from V and 0 bases from J, with 11 bases in between. Written as DNA, the CDR3 is TGTGCCAGCAGTCCAGACAGTAGCTCTGGGGCCAACGTCCTGACTTTC. Amino acids: CASSPDSSSGANVLTF.

The chain carries TRBV15 and TRBJ2-1, with 7 bases fitting TRBD2. Germline CDR1 LNHNV, CDR2 YYDKDF (reference sequence). This CDR3 is 14 amino acids long. J gave up 7 bases and V 0 bases, and 3 bases lay outside the gene matches. CDR3 in DNA: TGTGCCACCAGCAGAGATCGGGGGGTAAATGAGCAGTTCTTC. Translation: CATSRDRGVNEQFF.

This clonotype has a count of ten or more. The chain uses TRBV6-1 and TRBJ2-7; D is uncertain. V lost 0 bases and J 0 bases, leaving 15 bases between the germline ends. This CDR3 has 17 residues. Germline CDR1 reads MNHNS; CDR2 reads SASEGT. This chain's CDR3 is CASSEALGIWGSYEQYF. CDR3 bases: TGTGCCAGCAGTGAAGCGCTGGGAATATGGGGCTCCTACGAGCAGTACTTC.

This clonotype was observed a handful of times. This chain connects TRBV12-3 or TRBV12-4 to TRBJ2-2; D might be TRBD1 or TRBD2, each matching 6 bases. This CDR3 comprises 18 residues. V was shortened by 2 bases and J by 4 bases, with 20 bases between the two germline ends. The CDR3 is CASSLRGFSGERTGELFF. CDR3 sequence (DNA): TGTGCCAGCAGTTTAAGGGGGTTTTCGGGAGAGCGCACCGGGGAGCTGTTTTTT.

The J gene is TRBJ1-5, the V gene TRBV4-1; D call uncertain. Trimming left V 3 bases short and J 0 bases short, with 9 bases between. The length of the CDR3 is 15 residues. CDR1 and CDR2 from the germline V gene are MGHRA and YSYEKL. DNA for the CDR3: TGCGCCAGCAGCCAGTTCGACAATAGCAATCAGCCCCAGCATTTT. Its translation is CASSQFDNSNQPQHF.

V and J are TRBV7-3 and TRBJ2-1; TRBD2 aligns across 10 bases. The germline V gene has CDR1 SGHTA and CDR2 FQGTGA. The CDR3 has 14 amino acids. The V and J ends lost 5 bases and 9 bases, in that order; junction bases with no gene match: 7. The CDR3 sequence: CASSRTSGLSEQFF. CDR3 DNA: TGTGCCAGCAGCCGGACTAGCGGCCTCAGTGAGCAGTTCTTC.

The chain carries TRBV24-1 and TRBJ2-2; D remains ambiguous. V was clipped by 10 bases and J by 3 bases, with 11 bases between them. Looked up from germline, CDR1 is KGHDR and CDR2 is SFDVKD. The CDR3 is 13 residues long. The CDR3 protein is CATKGRDTGELFF. CDR3 DNA sequence: TGTGCCACAAAGGGAAGAGACACCGGGGAGCTGTTTTTT.

The CDR3 sequence: CASSYQSGRGEQFF. The CDR3 DNA is TGTGCCAGCAGTTACCAGAGCGGGCGGGGGGAGCAGTTCTTC. The J gene is TRBJ2-1, the V gene TRBV6-6; the match to TRBD2 covers 7 bases. The V segment lost 2 bases and the J segment 10 bases; nucleotides outside the gene matches: 8. Germline values: CDR1 MNHNY, CDR2 SVGAGI (reference sequence). The CDR3 is 14 amino acids.

This clonotype was recorded a few times. This chain links TRBV11-3 with TRBJ2-6; the D is unclear. From germline, CDR1 is SGHNT and CDR2 YENEEA. The CDR3 length is 15 residues. Trimming took off 4 bases at V and 4 bases at J, with 11 bases between the two ends. CDR3 sequence: CASSSFNLGANVLTF. The CDR3 bases are TGTGCCAGCAGCTCCTTTAATCTCGGGGCCAACGTCCTGACTTTC.

This clonotype came up many times. The CDR3 nucleotides are TGCAGCGTTGGCAGGGGCGGCGGGTCTGAAGCTTTCTTT. Translated, it gives CSVGRGGGSEAFF. This chain connects TRBV29-1 to TRBJ1-1; possibly TRBD1 for D (6 bases). The CDR3 is made up of 13 amino acids. The ends were cut back, 4 bases at V and 6 bases at J, with 15 bases in the middle. Germline CDR1 and CDR2: SQVTM and ANQGSEA.

This clonotype was seen many times. The chain combines TRBV28 with TRBJ2-7; 8 nucleotides align to TRBD2. The trim removed 8 bases at V and 4 bases at J, leaving 13 bases unmatched. The V gene's germline CDR1 is MDHEN and CDR2 SYDVKM. This CDR3 is 15 amino acids long. CDR3 amino acids: CASQAPGGTRYEQYF. The CDR3 bases are TGTGCCAGCCAAGCCCCAGGAGGGACTAGGTACGAGCAGTACTTC.

The sample holds a few counts of this clonotype. The chain combines TRBV2 with TRBJ1-3, with a possible D match to TRBD1 (6 bases). CDR1 and CDR2 (germline): SNHLY, FYNNEI. The CDR3 totals 17 residues. V was cut by 1 base and J by 4 bases, with 17 bases left in between. CDR3 loop: CASSEGGIRDTGNTIYF. The CDR3 coding sequence is TGTGCCAGCAGTGAAGGTGGGATCCGGGACACGGGAAACACCATATATTTT. The full variable domain, completed using reference TRBV2 and TRBJ1-3, is EPEVTQTPSHQVTQMGQEVILRCVPISNHLYFYWYRQILGQKVEFLVSFYNNEISEKSEIFDDQFSVERPDGSNFTLKIRSTKLEDSAMYFCASSEGGIRDTGNTIYFGEGSWLTVV.

This clonotype showed up many times. V gene TRBV20-1 combines with J gene TRBJ1-2, with 8 bases identical to TRBD1. The V gene's germline CDR1 is DFQATT and CDR2 SNEGSKA (reference sequence). The CDR3 runs to 13 residues. Trimming cost V 2 bases and J 7 bases; bases outside gene matches: 6. CDR3 protein: CSARKQGASGYTF. CDR3 bases: TGCAGTGCTAGAAAGCAGGGGGCCAGTGGCTACACCTTC.

This clonotype appeared a few times. The V call is TRBV4-3, the J call TRBJ2-1, with 13 nucleotides matching TRBD2. CDR3 length: 17 residues. The ends lost 1 base at V and 8 bases at J; junction bases unmatched: 8. The germline V gene encodes CDR1 LGHNA and CDR2 YSLEER. The chain's CDR3 is CASSQVLRTSGSHEQFF. The CDR3 bases are TGCGCCAGCAGCCAAGTTCTGAGGACTAGCGGGAGTCATGAGCAGTTCTTC.

The chain combines TRBV13 with TRBJ2-5, with D unresolved. The CDR3 has 14 residues. CDR1 is PRHDT and CDR2 is FYEKMQ in the germline V gene (reference sequence). Trimming removed 5 bases from V and 5 bases from J, with 15 bases in between. The CDR3 sequence: CASSTLYGRETQYF. CDR3 bases: TGTGCCAGCAGCACCCTTTATGGAAGGGAGACCCAGTACTTC.

To note about this clonotype: Being one base from a much bigger clone, this may be a read error. This CDR3 is missing its conserved last phenylalanine or tryptophan, likely due to a read error. This rearrangement joins TRBV3-1 to TRBJ1-3; D may be TRBD1 (6 bases). V was shortened by 5 bases and J by 0 bases, with 14 bases between the two germline ends. CDR3 size: 16 residues. Germline CDR1 LGHDT, CDR2 YNNKEL (reference sequence). In DNA, the CDR3 is TGTGCCAGCAGCTCCCGACAGGCTCTCTCTGGAAACACCATATATTTA. Amino acids: CASSSRQALSGNTIYL.

This clonotype was seen repeatedly, ten times or more. This chain joins TRBV20-1 and TRBJ2-3, with TRBD1 as a possible D gene (6 bases). V was trimmed by 0 bases and J by 7 bases, leaving 8 bases between them. Germline V lookup: CDR1 DFQATT, CDR2 SNEGSKA (reference sequence). The CDR3 length is 12 residues. CDR3 region: CSAREGAHTQYF. CDR3 in DNA: TGCAGTGCTAGAGAGGGGGCCCATACGCAGTATTTT.

The sample holds many counts of this clonotype. This chain joins TRBV12-3 or TRBV12-4 and TRBJ1-5; 8 bases fit TRBD1. This CDR3 region has 15 residues. V lost 4 bases to trimming and J lost 6 bases; unmatched junction nucleotides: 8. The CDR3 loop reads CASSSRQGKGQPQHF. CDR3 sequence (DNA): TGTGCCAGCAGTTCAAGACAGGGGAAAGGTCAGCCCCAGCATTTT.